The 20 T cell receptor beta chains listed next were all sequenced from one sample in a study of graft-versus-host responses after intestinal transplantation (dated by TCRdb to the early 2020s). The antigens these receptors bind are not known. The sample's time point label, in plain terms: cells obtained before transplantation from donor or recipient. Library generation was performed with the immunoSEQ multiplex PCR assay. Sourced from immuneACCESS, this table was stored by TCRdb with only in-frame sequences that have V and J called. A share of the clones is absent; for the studies checked, an unresolved V gene accounts for under half, and the remainder has no known explanation. The sample contains tens of thousands of clones, approximately 87% of them found a single time. 0.095% to 0.11% of the sample comes from the top ten. Sequencing was performed on unstimulated CD4+ T cells sorted from spleen or lymph node cells, taken before intestinal transplant. The receptors originated from a human donor who received an intestinal transplant.

The chain joins TRBV6-1 to TRBJ2-3, with 8 nucleotides matching TRBD2. CDR3 length: 17 amino acids. Trimming at V came to 1 base and at J to 4 bases, leaving 10 bases not matched to a gene. Germline V lookup: CDR1 MNHNS, CDR2 SASEGT. In DNA, the CDR3 is TGTGCCAGCAGTGAAGGACCTCCGGGACTAGGGGCAGATACGCAGTATTTT. Its translation: CASSEGPPGLGADTQYF.

This chain links TRBV28 with TRBJ1-2; TRBD1 aligns across 7 bases. Germline trimming cut 3 bases from V and 4 bases from J; bases unmatched to any gene: 8. The CDR3 has 15 amino acids. CDR1 and CDR2 (germline): MDHEN, SYDVKM. In DNA, the CDR3 is TGTGCCAGCAGTTTGAAGGGGGCAGGCATCTATGGCTACACCTTC. It is translated as CASSLKGAGIYGYTF.

This chain joins TRBV5-6 and TRBJ2-2; 7 nucleotides line up with TRBD1. The germline gives CDR1 SGHDT, CDR2 YYEEEE. The CDR3 is 15 residues long. The V gene end was trimmed by 2 bases and the J gene end by 4 bases; junction bases not matched to a gene: 5. The CDR3 sequence is CASSFQGVGTGELFF. The CDR3, as DNA: TGTGCCAGCAGCTTTCAGGGGGTTGGCACCGGGGAGCTGTTTTTT.

The chain combines TRBV18 with TRBJ1-6; TRBD1 is a possible D gene (5 bases). The CDR3 is 13 amino acids. Germline values: CDR1 KGHSH, CDR2 LQKENI. V was clipped by 6 bases and J by 7 bases, with 10 bases between them. The CDR3 DNA follows: TGTGCCAGCTCCGACAGCTACAATTCACCCCTCCACTTT. Its protein product is CASSDSYNSPLHF.

The chain employs TRBV4-1 and TRBJ2-2; TRBD2 is a possible D gene (6 bases). Looked up from germline, CDR1 is MGHRA and CDR2 is YSYEKL. The germline V and J ends were trimmed by 1 base and 6 bases, with 15 bases remaining between them. CDR3 length: 16 amino acids. CDR3 loop: CASSQGSGGASGELFF. The CDR3 bases are TGCGCCAGCAGCCAAGGTTCAGGAGGGGCCTCCGGGGAGCTGTTTTTT.

J is TRBJ2-1 and V is TRBV7-2; a weak D match, TRBD2 (6 bases). V lost 2 bases to trimming and J lost 4 bases, with 12 bases between them. Germline V gives CDR1 SGHTA, CDR2 FQGNSA. The CDR3 totals 15 residues. The chain's CDR3 is CASSLLGRGYNEQFF. CDR3 coding DNA: TGTGCCAGCAGCTTACTCGGTCGGGGGTACAATGAGCAGTTCTTC.

The sample holds a few counts of this clone. The chain joins TRBV25-1 to TRBJ2-7, with TRBD1 matching over 7 bases. Germline V gives CDR1 MGHDK, CDR2 SYGVNS. After removal of 6 bases from V and 0 bases from J, the junction contained 5 bases not matched to a gene. The CDR3 runs to 14 residues. The CDR3 loop is CASSKTGSSYEQYF. The CDR3 nucleotides are TGTGCCAGCAGCAAGACAGGGAGCTCCTACGAGCAGTACTTC.

This rearrangement joins TRBV6-5 to TRBJ2-4; a possible D gene is TRBD2 (6 bases). The V and J ends lost 4 bases and 1 base respectively, with 14 bases between them. CDR1 is MNHEY and CDR2 is SVGAGI in the germline V gene. The CDR3 contains 16 residues. As DNA, the CDR3 is TGTGCCAGCAGTTCCCCGGGACGGGAGGCCAAAAACATTCAGTACTTC. Translated, it gives CASSSPGREAKNIQYF.

The chain has TRBV5-4 and TRBJ2-7, with 7 bases that match TRBD1. This CDR3 is built from 16 residues. Germline V gene sequence: CDR1 SGHNT, CDR2 YYREEE (reference sequence). Unmatched junction bases numbered 12, after V lost 4 bases and J lost 2 bases. The CDR3 DNA follows: TGTGCCAGCAGCAGAAACGGCGACAGGGCGGCCTACGAGCAGTACTTC. Amino acid sequence: CASSRNGDRAAYEQYF.

This chain links TRBV7-9 with TRBJ2-4; D is uncertain. V lost 2 bases and J 2 bases, leaving 10 bases between the germline ends. This CDR3 contains 15 residues. Germline V gives CDR1 SEHNR, CDR2 FQNEAQ (reference sequence). The CDR3 is CASSLSARPKNIQYF. CDR3 nucleotide sequence: TGTGCCAGCAGCTTATCCGCTAGACCCAAAAACATTCAGTACTTC. Based on the CDR3 plus reference TRBV7-9 and TRBJ2-4, the full variable domain is DTGVSQNPRHKITKRGQNVTFRCDPISEHNRLYWYRQTLGQGPEFLTYFQNEAQLEKSRLLSDRFSAERPKGSFSTLEIQRTEQGDSAMYLCASSLSARPKNIQYFGAGTRLSVL.

The chain joins TRBV19 to TRBJ1-2; 7 positions agree with TRBD1. Germline CDR1 reads LNHDA; CDR2 reads SQIVND (reference sequence). This CDR3 is built from 18 residues. The ends lost 0 bases at V and 6 bases at J; junction bases unmatched: 16. The CDR3 is CASSIDVPQTGRKNGYTF. The CDR3 DNA follows: TGTGCCAGTAGTATAGATGTTCCTCAGACAGGGAGGAAGAATGGCTACACCTTC.

This clone occurred a few times. J is TRBJ1-2 and V is TRBV6-1, with D maybe TRBD1 (6 bases). Germline CDR1 reads MNHNS; CDR2 reads SASEGT. Trimming left V 4 bases short and J 1 base short, with 13 bases between. This CDR3 region has 15 residues. The CDR3 region has the DNA TGTGCCAGCAGTGCCCGGGACAACTTTAACTATGGCTACACCTTC. Its protein product is CASSARDNFNYGYTF.

The chain uses TRBV5-1 and TRBJ2-5; TRBD2 aligns across 7 bases. Gene TRBJ2-7 matches the end of the DNA better, so the J call may be wrong. The CDR3 consists of 14 residues. Germline V gene sequence: CDR1 SGHRS, CDR2 YFSETQ. The CDR3 sequence: CASSFGGDGYEQYF. Written as DNA, the CDR3 is TGCGCCAGCAGCTTTGGGGGGGACGGCTACGAGCAGTACTTC.

The chain carries TRBV11-2 and TRBJ2-7; TRBD2 might be the D (7 bases). Trimming took 0 bases from V and 1 from J, leaving 13 bases between them. Germline loops: CDR1 SGHAT, CDR2 FQNNGV. The CDR3 runs to 16 residues. The CDR3 loop reads CASSLDRGGGSYEQYF. DNA of the CDR3: TGTGCCAGCAGCTTAGATCGCGGGGGCGGGTCCTACGAGCAGTACTTC.

V usage is TRBV19 and J usage is TRBJ1-2; TRBD1 aligns across 7 bases. There are 15 residues in the CDR3. CDR1 and CDR2 from the germline V gene are LNHDA and SQIVND (reference sequence). Losses at the gene ends were 1 base for V and 4 bases for J; bases not matched to a gene: 6. The CDR3 DNA sequence: TGTGCCAGTAGTATAGTAGGAGGGGGCGCCTATGGCTACACCTTC. Translated: CASSIVGGGAYGYTF.

The rearrangement links TRBV7-3 to TRBJ1-1, with 9 bases matching TRBD1. The CDR3 contains 15 residues. Germline CDR1 is SGHTA and CDR2 is FQGTGA. After removal of 5 bases from V and 4 bases from J, the junction contained 8 bases not matched to a gene. The CDR3 nucleotides read TGTGCCAGCAGCGCCGGACAGGGGATCGGCACTGAAGCTTTCTTT. Residues: CASSAGQGIGTEAFF.

This clone has only one observation. The chain links TRBV7-6 to TRBJ2-2; D unclear. The CDR3 loop spans 13 amino acids. CDR1 is SGHVS and CDR2 is FNYEAQ in the germline V gene. The V end was cut by 0 bases, the J end by 5 bases, with 4 bases between. The CDR3 spells CASSLARTGELFF. In DNA form, the CDR3 reads TGTGCCAGCAGCTTAGCCCGGACCGGGGAGCTGTTTTTT.

The V and J genes are TRBV19 and TRBJ1-2, with 9 bases fitting TRBD1. CDR1 LNHDA and CDR2 SQIVND come from the germline V gene (reference sequence). This CDR3 is built from 15 residues. J gave up 6 bases and V 0 bases, and 5 bases lay outside the gene matches. The CDR3 loop reads CASSIDFGQGHGYTF. The CDR3 DNA reads as TGTGCCAGTAGTATAGATTTTGGACAGGGGCATGGCTACACCTTC.

V usage is TRBV6-1 and J usage is TRBJ1-1, with D perhaps matching TRBD1 (5 bases). The CDR3 spans 15 residues. Trimming cost V 2 bases and J 0 bases, with 10 bases left between them. The germline V gene encodes CDR1 MNHNS and CDR2 SASEGT. The CDR3 spells CASSEPGGVNTEAFF. Written as DNA, the CDR3 is TGTGCCAGCAGTGAACCCGGGGGGGTGAACACTGAAGCTTTCTTT.

The chain uses TRBV19 and TRBJ2-4; 16 nucleotides align to TRBD2. The CDR3 totals 19 residues. CDR1 is LNHDA, CDR2 SQIVND, per germline (reference sequence). The J segment lost 1 base and the V segment lost 7 bases, leaving 10 bases of the junction unmatched. The CDR3 coding sequence is TGTGCCAGTACAGGGACTAGCGGGGGGGCTGGGATGGCCAAAAACATTCAGTACTTC. Protein: CASTGTSGGAGMAKNIQYF. The whole variable domain, remainder taken from reference TRBV19 and TRBJ2-4, is DGGITQSPKYLFRKEGQNVTLSCEQNLNHDAMYWYRQDPGQGLRLIYYSQIVNDFQKGDIAEGYSVSREKKESFPLTVTSAQKNPTAFYLCASTGTSGGAGMAKNIQYFGAGTRLSVL.